This TCR beta chain is drawn from a study of Ad26.COV2.S vaccination and SARS-CoV-2 variants. Study-level information: Intramuscular Ad26.COV2.S at 5x10^10 or 1x10^11 viral particles.

General study points: Recipients of either vaccine or placebo displayed similar breadth of non-spike TCRs.

Treatment of the sample: around 19 received Ad26.COV2.S at low or high dose, single or two shots; a few received placebo; per-sample allocation not given. Repertoires come from day 63 after the first vaccine or placebo injection. In its sample, this clone was seen once. Its antigen remains unknown. Only in-frame clones appear in the TCRdb table, and some are missing; sequencing was by immunoSEQ multiplex PCR. The repertoire includes approximately 480,000 clones, 87% of them detected once, and roughly 13% sits in the top ten. Trimming took off 7 bases at V and 8 bases at J, with 17 bases between the two ends. The CDR3 extends over 13 amino acids. The V gene's germline CDR1 is MNHEY and CDR2 SVGAGI.

The material sequenced was peripheral blood, taken in a trial of Ad26.COV2.S vaccine versus placebo. This chain uses TRBV6-5 with TRBJ1-2, with no clear D. This TCR derives from a person aged 18-60 years who received the Ad26.COV2.S COVID-19 vaccine or a placebo. The CDR3 is CASTPRLGGGYTF. DNA of the CDR3: TGTGCCAGCACTCCACGTTTGGGAGGAGGCTACACCTTC.